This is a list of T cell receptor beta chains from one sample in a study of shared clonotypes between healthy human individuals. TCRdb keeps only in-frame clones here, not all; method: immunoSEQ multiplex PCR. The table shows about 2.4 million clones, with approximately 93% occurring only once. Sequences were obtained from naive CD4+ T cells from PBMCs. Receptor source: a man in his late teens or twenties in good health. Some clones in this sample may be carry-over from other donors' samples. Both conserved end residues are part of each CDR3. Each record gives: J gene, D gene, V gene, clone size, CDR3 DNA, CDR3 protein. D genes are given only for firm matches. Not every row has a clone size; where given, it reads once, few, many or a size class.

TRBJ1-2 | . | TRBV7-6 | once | TGTGCCAGCAGCTTTAGTACAGACTCGAGCTATGGCTACACCTTC | CASSFSTDSSYGYTF
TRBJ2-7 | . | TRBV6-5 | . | TGTGCCAGCAGTCGACAGGTCACAGCGAACGAGCAGTACTTC | CASSRQVTANEQYF
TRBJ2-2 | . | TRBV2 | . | TGTGCCAGCAGCCGTCAGGTCAGCACCGGGGAGCTGTTTTTT | CASSRQVSTGELFF
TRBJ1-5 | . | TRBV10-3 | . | TGTGCCATCAGTGACAGGTTAACTGGCAATCAGCCCCAGCATTTT | CAISDRLTGNQPQHF
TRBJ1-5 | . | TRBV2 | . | TGTGCCAGCAAGGGGCAGGGTGGATATCAGCCCCAGCATTTT | CASKGQGGYQPQHF
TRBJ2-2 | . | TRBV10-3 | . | TGTGCCATCGGGCCCGGGATTGCCACCGGGGAGCTGTTTTTT | CAIGPGIATGELFF
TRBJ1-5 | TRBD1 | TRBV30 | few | TGTGCCTGGAGCGTGGGAGAGCTCAGGGGGAACAATCAGCCCCAGCATTTT | CAWSVGELRGNNQPQHF
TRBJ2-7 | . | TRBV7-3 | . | TGTGCCAGCAGCCCCTCTTTAGTGGGAGGCGAGCAGTACTTC | CASSPSLVGGEQYF
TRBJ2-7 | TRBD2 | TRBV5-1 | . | TGCGCCAGCAGTCCGGGACTAACAAAGTACGAGCAGTACTTC | CASSPGLTKYEQYF
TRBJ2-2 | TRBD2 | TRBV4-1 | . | TGCGCCAGCAGCCCAGACCCTGGGGCTAGCGGTAACACCGGGGAGCTGTTTTTT | CASSPDPGASGNTGELFF
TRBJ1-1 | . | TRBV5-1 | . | TGCGCCAGCAGCTCGGATCCGAACACTGAAGCTTTCTTT | CASSSDPNTEAFF
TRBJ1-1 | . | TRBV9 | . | TGTGCCAGCAGCGTAGGGAGTAGGAACACTGAAGCTTTCTTT | CASSVGSRNTEAFF
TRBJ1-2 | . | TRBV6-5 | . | TGTGCCAGCAGTTACTACCCGTTGAACAGTAACTATGGCTACACCTTC | CASSYYPLNSNYGYTF
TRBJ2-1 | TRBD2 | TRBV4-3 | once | TGCGCCAGCAGCCAAGGATGGACTAGCAGTGCCTACAATGAGCAGTTCTTC | CASSQGWTSSAYNEQFF
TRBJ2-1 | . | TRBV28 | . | TGTGCCAGCAGTCGGGCGGGGTATGAGCAGTTCTTC | CASSRAGYEQFF
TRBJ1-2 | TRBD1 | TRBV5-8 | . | TGTGCCAGCAGCTTGGGTTCGGGGACAGTTTTTGGCTACACCTTC | CASSLGSGTVFGYTF
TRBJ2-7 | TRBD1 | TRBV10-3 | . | TGTGCCATCAGGCTGACAGGGGACGAGTACGAGCAGTACTTC | CAIRLTGDEYEQYF
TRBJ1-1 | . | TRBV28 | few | TGTGCCAGCACGTGGGGTCAGACTGAAGCTTTCTTT | CASTWGQTEAFF
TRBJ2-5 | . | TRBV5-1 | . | TGCGCCAGCAGCTTGGAGGGCGGGGAGACCCAGTACTTC | CASSLEGGETQYF
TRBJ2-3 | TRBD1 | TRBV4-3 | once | TGCGCCAGCAGCCGCCCGGGACAGGGAATAGATACGCAGTATTTT | CASSRPGQGIDTQYF
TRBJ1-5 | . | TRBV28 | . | TGTGCCAGCGTCGTCGGCGGCAGAAGCAATCAGCCCCAGCATTTT | CASVVGGRSNQPQHF
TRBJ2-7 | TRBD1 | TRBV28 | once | TGTGCCAGCAGCTTAACAGGGGGCAGGTCCTACGAGCAGTACTTC | CASSLTGGRSYEQYF
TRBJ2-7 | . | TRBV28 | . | TGTGCCAGTACAGCAGGGTTTTCCTACGAGCAGTACTTC | CASTAGFSYEQYF
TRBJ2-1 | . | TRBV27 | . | TGTGCCAGCAGCCCCACAGGGTTCTCCTACAATGAGCAGTTCTTC | CASSPTGFSYNEQFF
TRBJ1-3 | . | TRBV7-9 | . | TGTGCCAGCAGCTTAGGGCCGGGCAGGGACTCTGGAAACACCATATATTTT | CASSLGPGRDSGNTIYF
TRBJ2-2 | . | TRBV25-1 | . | TGTGCCAGCAGTGAATTTAGGGAGCTGTTTTTT | CASSEFRELFF
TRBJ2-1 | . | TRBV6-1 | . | TGTGCCAGCAGCATCGGGACCCCTATGAATGAGCAGTTCTTC | CASSIGTPMNEQFF
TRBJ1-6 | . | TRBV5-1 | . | TGCGCCAGCAGCTTGGTCGCAGACTATAATTCACCCCTCCACTTT | CASSLVADYNSPLHF
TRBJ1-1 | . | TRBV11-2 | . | TGTGCCAGCAAGGGCGGAAACACTGAAGCTTTCTTT | CASKGGNTEAFF
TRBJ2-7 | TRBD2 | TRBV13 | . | TGTGCCAGCAGCTTATCCTCCCTAGCGGGAGCCACGTCCTACGAGCAGTACTTC | CASSLSSLAGATSYEQYF
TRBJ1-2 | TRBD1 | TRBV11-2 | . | TGTGCCAGCAGCTTATTTTTAGGGACAGGGGAAGAGGGTGGCTACACCTTC | CASSLFLGTGEEGGYTF
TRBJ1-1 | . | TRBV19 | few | TGTGCCAGTGGTTGGGGGTTGGAGAACACTGAAGCTTTCTTT | CASGWGLENTEAFF
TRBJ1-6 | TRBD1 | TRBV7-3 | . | TGTGCCAGCAGCTTAACCCGTGACAGGGTGCAATCACCCCTCCACTTT | CASSLTRDRVQSPLHF
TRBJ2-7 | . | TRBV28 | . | TGTGCCAGCAGTTTGTGGGGGCAGACCTACGAGCAGTACTTC | CASSLWGQTYEQYF
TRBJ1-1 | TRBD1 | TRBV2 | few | TGTGCCAGCAGTGGACAGGGGAACACTGAAGCTTTCTTT | CASSGQGNTEAFF
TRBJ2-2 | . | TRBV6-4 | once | TGTGCCAGCAGCCGGGACGGAGTCACCGGGGAGCTGTTTTTT | CASSRDGVTGELFF
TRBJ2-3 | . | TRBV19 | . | TGTGCCAGTAGTATAGGGGGGAGGATCACAGATACGCAGTATTTT | CASSIGGRITDTQYF
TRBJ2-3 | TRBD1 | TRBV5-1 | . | TGCGCCAGCAGCTTGGGGGACAGGGGTGTCACAGATACGCAGTATTTT | CASSLGDRGVTDTQYF
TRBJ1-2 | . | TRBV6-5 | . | TGTGCCAGCATTCCTACAGTGTTAGCTAACTATGGCTACACCTTC | CASIPTVLANYGYTF
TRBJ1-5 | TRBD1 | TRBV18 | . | TGTGCCAGCTCACCACAGGCAGGGGGCGTCGATCAGCCCCAGCATTTT | CASSPQAGGVDQPQHF
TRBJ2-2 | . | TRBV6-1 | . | TGTGCCAGCAGGAGGACACCGAACACCGGGGAGCTGTTTTTT | CASRRTPNTGELFF